The rows below give T cell receptor beta chains drawn from one sample of a study of post-analysis software for immune sequencing data. A single record per CDR3 protein comes from TCRdb applying MiXCR to the PCR reads. The table lists approximately 660,000 distinct CDR3 sequences, roughly three fifths of them singletons, with around 10% in the top ten. The sample taken for sequencing was blood. These receptors were obtained from a girl between 2 and 10 years old with multiple sclerosis. Both conserved end residues are part of each CDR3. A D gene is named only where the DNA matches it firmly. Clone sizes are given selectively: once, few, many, or a class where the clone is expanded.

D gene: .
V gene: TRBV4-3
clone size: once
J gene: TRBJ2-3
CDR3 DNA: TGCGCCAGCAGCCCGGACCTCCACACAGATACGCAGTATTTT
CDR3 protein: CASSPDLHTDTQYF

D gene: .
V gene: TRBV12-3/TRBV12-4
clone size: .
J gene: TRBJ1-6
CDR3 DNA: TGTGCCAGCAGATCCGGGACACCAAATTCACCCCTCCACTTT
CDR3 protein: CASRSGTPNSPLHF

D gene: TRBD2
V gene: TRBV7-9
clone size: .
J gene: TRBJ2-3
CDR3 DNA: TGTGCCAGCAGCCGGGGACTAGCGGGGGACAACACAGATACGCAGTATTTT
CDR3 protein: CASSRGLAGDNTDTQYF

D gene: TRBD2
V gene: TRBV7-3
clone size: medium-sized
J gene: TRBJ2-3
CDR3 DNA: TGTGCCAGCAGCTTTACGGGCGGGAGAATAGATACGCAGTATTTT
CDR3 protein: CASSFTGGRIDTQYF

D gene: TRBD1
V gene: TRBV5-1
clone size: .
J gene: TRBJ1-5
CDR3 DNA: TGCGCCAGCAGTCGCGGGACAGGGAACAATCAGCCCCAGCATTTT
CDR3 protein: CASSRGTGNNQPQHF

D gene: .
V gene: TRBV5-5
clone size: .
J gene: TRBJ1-4
CDR3 DNA: TGTGCCAGCAGCTTGACAGGGCGCGGTAATGAAAAACTGTTTTTT
CDR3 protein: CASSLTGRGNEKLFF

D gene: .
V gene: TRBV27
clone size: .
J gene: TRBJ1-1
CDR3 DNA: TGTGCCAGCAGTTCGTGGCAGGGTGGGCCTGAAGCTTTCTTT
CDR3 protein: CASSSWQGGPEAFF

D gene: .
V gene: TRBV29-1
clone size: .
J gene: TRBJ2-5
CDR3 DNA: TGCAGCGTTGCTCGAGCGGGTGCCGAGACCCAGTACTTC
CDR3 protein: CSVARAGAETQYF

D gene: .
V gene: TRBV5-1
clone size: once
J gene: TRBJ2-2
CDR3 DNA: TGCGCCAGCAACGGGGGACTTGTACCTACCGGGGAGCTGTTTTTT
CDR3 protein: CASNGGLVPTGELFF

D gene: .
V gene: TRBV5-6
clone size: .
J gene: TRBJ1-2
CDR3 DNA: TGTGCCAGCAGCTACGGGGACGGGGGCTACACCTTC
CDR3 protein: CASSYGDGGYTF

D gene: .
V gene: TRBV29-1
clone size: .
J gene: TRBJ2-3
CDR3 DNA: TGCAGCGTTGATGAGCGGGACATCGGGTCAGATACGCAGTATTTT
CDR3 protein: CSVDERDIGSDTQYF

D gene: .
V gene: TRBV4-1
clone size: once
J gene: TRBJ1-4
CDR3 DNA: TGCGCCAGCAGCCAACTTATGACAGCAACTAATGAAAAACTGTTTTTT
CDR3 protein: CASSQLMTATNEKLFF

D gene: .
V gene: TRBV6-5
clone size: .
J gene: TRBJ2-5
CDR3 DNA: TGTGCCAGCAGTTACTCGTTTCCGGGAGTCGCCAGAACTTGGGAGCAGTACTTC
CDR3 protein: CASSYSFPGVARTWEQYF

D gene: .
V gene: TRBV11-1
clone size: .
J gene: TRBJ2-7
CDR3 DNA: TGTGCCAGCAGCCCGAGACAGAGATCCTACGAGCAGTACTTC
CDR3 protein: CASSPRQRSYEQYF

D gene: .
V gene: TRBV27
clone size: .
J gene: TRBJ1-5
CDR3 DNA: TGTGCCAGCAGTTTCCGGGTCCTCAATCAGCCCCAGCATTTT
CDR3 protein: CASSFRVLNQPQHF

D gene: TRBD1
V gene: TRBV4-1
clone size: .
J gene: TRBJ2-3
CDR3 DNA: TGCGCCAGCAGCCAATTGGGACAGGGATTAGATACGCAGTATTTT
CDR3 protein: CASSQLGQGLDTQYF

D gene: TRBD2
V gene: TRBV7-6
clone size: .
J gene: TRBJ2-1
CDR3 DNA: TGTGCCAGCAGCTTAGGCGGGAGTCTAGATGAGCAGTTCTTC
CDR3 protein: CASSLGGSLDEQFF

D gene: .
V gene: TRBV5-5
clone size: once
J gene: TRBJ1-1
CDR3 DNA: TGTGCCAGCAGCTTATCGTACAGGGTAGGCACGAACACTGAAGCTTTCTTT
CDR3 protein: CASSLSYRVGTNTEAFF

D gene: .
V gene: TRBV29-1
clone size: .
J gene: TRBJ2-2
CDR3 DNA: TGCAGCGCCGGCCCCCTAGAGGCGGGCGGGGAGCTGTTTTTT
CDR3 protein: CSAGPLEAGGELFF

D gene: .
V gene: TRBV6-6
clone size: .
J gene: TRBJ2-7
CDR3 DNA: TGTGCCAGCAGGTGGGAACTTACCTACGAGCAGTACTTC
CDR3 protein: CASRWELTYEQYF

D gene: TRBD1
V gene: TRBV5-1
clone size: few
J gene: TRBJ2-6
CDR3 DNA: TGCGCCAGCAGCTTGGAAGGACAGGGGTCTGGGGCCAACGTCCTGACTTTC
CDR3 protein: CASSLEGQGSGANVLTF

D gene: TRBD2
V gene: TRBV7-6
clone size: once
J gene: TRBJ2-7
CDR3 DNA: TGTGCCAGCAGCTTAGGAACTAGCGCAAATGAGCAGTACTTC
CDR3 protein: CASSLGTSANEQYF

D gene: .
V gene: TRBV2
clone size: .
J gene: TRBJ2-3
CDR3 DNA: TGTGCCACCGCCCGAGGTCCCTCCTCTAGCACAGATACGCAGTATTTT
CDR3 protein: CATARGPSSSTDTQYF

D gene: .
V gene: TRBV5-6
clone size: .
J gene: TRBJ1-2
CDR3 DNA: TGTGCCAGCAGCTTGAACCCGGGAAAGGGCTATGGCTACACCTTC
CDR3 protein: CASSLNPGKGYGYTF

D gene: .
V gene: TRBV20-1
clone size: .
J gene: TRBJ2-5
CDR3 DNA: TGCAGTGCTAAATTACCGGGGTACCAAGAGACCCAGTACTTC
CDR3 protein: CSAKLPGYQETQYF

D gene: TRBD2
V gene: TRBV7-2
clone size: .
J gene: TRBJ2-1
CDR3 DNA: TGTGCCAGCAGCCACCCCGGGGTCGGGAGGCCTCTGTTCTTC
CDR3 protein: CASSHPGVGRPLFF

D gene: .
V gene: TRBV5-5
clone size: .
J gene: TRBJ2-7
CDR3 DNA: TGTGCCAGCAGCTTGGCATATGGGGGAAGCTTTACCTACGAGCAGTACTTC
CDR3 protein: CASSLAYGGSFTYEQYF

D gene: .
V gene: TRBV25-1
clone size: .
J gene: TRBJ1-1
CDR3 DNA: TGTGCCAGCAGGACTCCGGGACAGAACACTGAAGCTTTCTTT
CDR3 protein: CASRTPGQNTEAFF

D gene: .
V gene: TRBV29-1
clone size: once
J gene: TRBJ2-4
CDR3 DNA: TGCAGCGTTGAAGAGGCTGAAAACATTCAGTACTTC
CDR3 protein: CSVEEAENIQYF